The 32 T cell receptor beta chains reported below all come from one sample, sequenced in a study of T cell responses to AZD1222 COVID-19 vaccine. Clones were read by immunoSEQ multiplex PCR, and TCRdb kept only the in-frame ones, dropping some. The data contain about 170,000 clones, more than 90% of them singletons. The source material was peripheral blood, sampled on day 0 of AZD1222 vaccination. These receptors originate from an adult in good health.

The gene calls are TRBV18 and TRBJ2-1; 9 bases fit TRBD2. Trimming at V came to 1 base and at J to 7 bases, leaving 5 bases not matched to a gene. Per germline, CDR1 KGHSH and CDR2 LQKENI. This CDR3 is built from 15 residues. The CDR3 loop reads CASSPLAGVDNEQFF. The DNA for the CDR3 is TGTGCCAGCTCACCACTAGCGGGAGTTGATAATGAGCAGTTCTTC. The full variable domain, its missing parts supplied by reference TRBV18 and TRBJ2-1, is NAGVMQNPRHLVRRRGQEARLRCSPMKGHSHVYWYRQLPEEGLKFMVYLQKENIIDESGMPKERFSAEFPKEGPSILRIQQVVRGDSAAYFCASSPLAGVDNEQFFGPGTRLTVL.

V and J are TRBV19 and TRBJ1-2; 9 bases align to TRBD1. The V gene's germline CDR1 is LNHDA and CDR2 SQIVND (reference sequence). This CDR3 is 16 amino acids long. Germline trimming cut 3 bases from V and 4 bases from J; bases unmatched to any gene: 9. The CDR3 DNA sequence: TGTGCCAGTAGTATTGGGGGGACAGGGCAACTCTATGGCTACACCTTC. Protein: CASSIGGTGQLYGYTF.

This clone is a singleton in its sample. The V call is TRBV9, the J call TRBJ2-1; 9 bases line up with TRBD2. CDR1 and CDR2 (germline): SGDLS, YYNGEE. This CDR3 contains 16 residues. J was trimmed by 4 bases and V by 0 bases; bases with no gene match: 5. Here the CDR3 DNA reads TGTGCCAGCAGCGTAGTTGGCGGGGGGGGTTACAATGAGCAGTTCTTC. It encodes CASSVVGGGGYNEQFF.

The CDR3 sequence: CASSDTYSGNYGYTF. The CDR3 nucleotides read TGTGCCAGCAGTGACACCTATTCAGGGAACTATGGCTACACCTTC. The V gene is TRBV6-4, the J gene TRBJ1-2, with a weak D call TRBD1 (5 bases). V was shortened by 2 bases and J by 2 bases, with 12 bases between the two germline ends. Germline V gene sequence: CDR1 MRHNA, CDR2 SNTAGT. This CDR3 has 15 amino acids.

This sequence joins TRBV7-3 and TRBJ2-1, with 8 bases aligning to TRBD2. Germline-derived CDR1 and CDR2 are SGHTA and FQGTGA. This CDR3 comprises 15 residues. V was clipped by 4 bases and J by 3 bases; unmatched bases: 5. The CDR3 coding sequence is TGTGCCAGCAGCTCCATTAGCGGGGACTACAATGAGCAGTTCTTC. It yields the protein CASSSISGDYNEQFF.

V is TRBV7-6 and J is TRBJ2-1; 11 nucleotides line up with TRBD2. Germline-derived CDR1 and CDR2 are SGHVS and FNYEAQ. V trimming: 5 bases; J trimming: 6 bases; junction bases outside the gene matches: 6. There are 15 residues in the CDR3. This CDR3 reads CASSPRLAGLNEQFF. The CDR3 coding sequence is TGTGCCAGCAGCCCCAGACTAGCGGGACTCAATGAGCAGTTCTTC.

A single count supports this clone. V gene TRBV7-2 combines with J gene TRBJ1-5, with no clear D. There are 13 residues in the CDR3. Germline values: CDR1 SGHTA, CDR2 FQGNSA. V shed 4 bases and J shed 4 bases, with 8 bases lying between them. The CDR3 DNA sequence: TGTGCCAGCAGCTACCTCTCGAATCAGCCCCAGCATTTT. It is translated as CASSYLSNQPQHF.

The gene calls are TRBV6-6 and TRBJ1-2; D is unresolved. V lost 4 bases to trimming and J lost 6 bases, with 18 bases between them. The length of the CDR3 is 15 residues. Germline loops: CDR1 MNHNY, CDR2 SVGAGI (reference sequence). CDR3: CASSFIGSPPHGYTF. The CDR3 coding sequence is TGTGCCAGCAGTTTTATCGGCTCTCCACCTCATGGCTACACCTTC.

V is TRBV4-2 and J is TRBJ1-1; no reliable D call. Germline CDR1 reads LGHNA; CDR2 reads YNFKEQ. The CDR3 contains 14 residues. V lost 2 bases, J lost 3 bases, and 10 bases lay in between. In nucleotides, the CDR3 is TGTGCCAGCAGCCAAACACCCGGGGACACTGAAGCTTTCTTT. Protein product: CASSQTPGDTEAFF.

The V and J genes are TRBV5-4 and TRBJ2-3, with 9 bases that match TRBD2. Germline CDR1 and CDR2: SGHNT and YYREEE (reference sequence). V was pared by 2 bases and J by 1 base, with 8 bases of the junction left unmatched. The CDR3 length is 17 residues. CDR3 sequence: CASSLMSAGGRTDTQYF. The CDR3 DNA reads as TGTGCCAGCAGCTTAATGTCAGCGGGAGGTCGCACAGATACGCAGTATTTT.

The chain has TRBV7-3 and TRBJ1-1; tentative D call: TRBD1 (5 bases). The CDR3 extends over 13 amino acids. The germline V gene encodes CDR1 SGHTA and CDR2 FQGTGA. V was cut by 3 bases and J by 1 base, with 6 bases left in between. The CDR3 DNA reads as TGTGCCAGCAGCTTCACAGGGAACACTGAAGCTTTCTTT. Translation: CASSFTGNTEAFF.

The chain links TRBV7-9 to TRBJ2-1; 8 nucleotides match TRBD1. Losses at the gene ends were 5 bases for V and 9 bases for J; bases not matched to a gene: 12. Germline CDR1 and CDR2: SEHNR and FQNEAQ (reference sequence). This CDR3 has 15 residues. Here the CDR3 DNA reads TGTGCCAGCAGCCCTCAGGGGGCGCAAAGGATTGAGCAGTTCTTC. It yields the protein CASSPQGAQRIEQFF.

CDR3 sequence reads: CASTSRGGRETQYF. The CDR3 nucleotides read TGTGCCAGCACCTCCCGGGGGGGGCGTGAGACCCAGTACTTC. The chain is built from TRBV5-4 and TRBJ2-5, with 8 bases aligning to TRBD2. Germline V lookup: CDR1 SGHNT, CDR2 YYREEE (reference sequence). The CDR3 is made up of 14 amino acids. Trimming at V came to 6 bases and at J to 5 bases, leaving 9 bases not matched to a gene. The whole variable domain, filled in from reference TRBV5-4 and TRBJ2-5, reads ETGVTQSPTHLIKTRGQQVTLRCSSQSGHNTVSWYQQALGQGPQFIFQYYREEENGRGNFPPRFSGLQFPNYSSELNVNALELDDSALYLCASTSRGGRETQYFGPGTRLLVL.

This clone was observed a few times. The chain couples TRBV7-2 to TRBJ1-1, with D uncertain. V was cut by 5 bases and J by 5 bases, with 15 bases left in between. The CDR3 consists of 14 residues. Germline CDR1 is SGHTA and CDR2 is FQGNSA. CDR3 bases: TGTGCCAGCAGCCCGAGGTCCGGGAGGACTGAAGCTTTCTTT. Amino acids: CASSPRSGRTEAFF.

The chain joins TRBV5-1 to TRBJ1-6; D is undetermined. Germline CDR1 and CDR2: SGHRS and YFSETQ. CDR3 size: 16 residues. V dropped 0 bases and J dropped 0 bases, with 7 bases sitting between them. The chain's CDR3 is CASSLAGSSYNSPLHF. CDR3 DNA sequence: TGCGCCAGCAGCTTGGCTGGAAGCTCCTATAATTCACCCCTCCACTTT.

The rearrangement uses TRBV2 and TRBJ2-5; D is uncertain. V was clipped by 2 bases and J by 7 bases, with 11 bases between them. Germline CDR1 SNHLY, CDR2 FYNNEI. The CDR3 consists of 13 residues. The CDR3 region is CASSEIALGTQYF. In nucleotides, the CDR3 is TGTGCCAGCAGTGAAATTGCGTTAGGGACCCAGTACTTC.

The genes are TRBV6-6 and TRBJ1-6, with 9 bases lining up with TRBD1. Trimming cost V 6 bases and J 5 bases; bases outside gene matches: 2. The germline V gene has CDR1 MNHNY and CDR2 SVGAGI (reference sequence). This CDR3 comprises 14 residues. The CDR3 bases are TGTGCCAGCAGCTGGACAGGGGATAATTCACCCCTCCACTTT. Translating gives CASSWTGDNSPLHF.

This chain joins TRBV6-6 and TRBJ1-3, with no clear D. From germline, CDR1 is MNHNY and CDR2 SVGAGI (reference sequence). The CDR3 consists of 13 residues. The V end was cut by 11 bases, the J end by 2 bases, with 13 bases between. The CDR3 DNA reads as TGTGCCGGCCGGGGTACAGCTGGAAACACCATATATTTT. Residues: CAGRGTAGNTIYF.

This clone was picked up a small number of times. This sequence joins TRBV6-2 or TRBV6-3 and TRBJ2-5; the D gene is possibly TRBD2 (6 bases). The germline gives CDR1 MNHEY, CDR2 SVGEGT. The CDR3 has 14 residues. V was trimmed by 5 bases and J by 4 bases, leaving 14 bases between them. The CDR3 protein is CASSPRLGGETQYF. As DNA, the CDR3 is TGTGCCAGCAGTCCGCGACTGGGGGGAGAGACCCAGTACTTC.

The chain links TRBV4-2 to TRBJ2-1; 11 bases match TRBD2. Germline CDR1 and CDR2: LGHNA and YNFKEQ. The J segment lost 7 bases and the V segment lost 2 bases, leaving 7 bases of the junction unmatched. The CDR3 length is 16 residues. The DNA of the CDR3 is TGTGCCAGCAGCCAACGGGGGACTAGCGGTGGGAATGAGCAGTTCTTC. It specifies CASSQRGTSGGNEQFF.

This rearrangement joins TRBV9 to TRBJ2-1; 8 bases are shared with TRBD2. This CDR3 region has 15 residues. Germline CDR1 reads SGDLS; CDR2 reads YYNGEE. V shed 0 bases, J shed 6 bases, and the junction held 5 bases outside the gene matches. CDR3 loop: CASSVAGGPSNEQFF. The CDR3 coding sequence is TGTGCCAGCAGCGTAGCGGGAGGGCCCTCCAATGAGCAGTTCTTC.

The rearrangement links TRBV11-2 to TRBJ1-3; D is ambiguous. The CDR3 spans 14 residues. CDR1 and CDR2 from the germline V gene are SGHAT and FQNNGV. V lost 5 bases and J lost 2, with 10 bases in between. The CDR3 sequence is CASSIFETGNTIYF. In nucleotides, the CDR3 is TGTGCCAGCAGCATTTTTGAGACTGGAAACACCATATATTTT.

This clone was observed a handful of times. The CDR3 protein is CASSLGDRHGNTIYF. The DNA for the CDR3 is TGTGCCAGCAGCTTGGGTGATAGGCACGGAAACACCATATATTTT. The chain carries TRBV5-4 and TRBJ1-3, with D unclear. Trimming removed 0 bases from V and 4 bases from J, with 11 bases in between. The CDR3 runs to 15 residues. The germline gives CDR1 SGHNT, CDR2 YYREEE (reference sequence).

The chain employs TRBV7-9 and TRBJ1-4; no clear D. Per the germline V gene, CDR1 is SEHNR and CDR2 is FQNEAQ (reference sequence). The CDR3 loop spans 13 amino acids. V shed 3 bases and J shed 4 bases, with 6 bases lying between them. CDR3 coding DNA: TGTGCCAGCAGCTTGGGTCTTAATGAAAAACTGTTTTTT. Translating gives CASSLGLNEKLFF.

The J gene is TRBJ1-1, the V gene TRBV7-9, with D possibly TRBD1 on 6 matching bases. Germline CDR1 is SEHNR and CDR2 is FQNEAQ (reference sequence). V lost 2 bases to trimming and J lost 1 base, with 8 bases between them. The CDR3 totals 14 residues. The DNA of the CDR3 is TGTGCCAGCAGCTTATTACAGGGGAACACTGAAGCTTTCTTT. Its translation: CASSLLQGNTEAFF.

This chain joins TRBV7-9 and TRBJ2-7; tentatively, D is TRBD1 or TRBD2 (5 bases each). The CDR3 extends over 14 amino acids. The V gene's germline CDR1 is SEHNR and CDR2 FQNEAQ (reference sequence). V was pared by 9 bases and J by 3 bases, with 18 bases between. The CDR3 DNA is TGTGCCAGTAGAGGGGAAAAAGGAATCTACGAGCAGTACTTC. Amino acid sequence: CASRGEKGIYEQYF.

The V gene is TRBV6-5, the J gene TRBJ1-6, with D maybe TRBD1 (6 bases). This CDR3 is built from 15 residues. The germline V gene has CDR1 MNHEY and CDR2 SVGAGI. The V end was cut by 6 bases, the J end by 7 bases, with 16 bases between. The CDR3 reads CASSLRRDNNSPLHF. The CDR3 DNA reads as TGTGCCAGCAGCTTACGCAGGGACAACAATTCACCCCTCCACTTT.

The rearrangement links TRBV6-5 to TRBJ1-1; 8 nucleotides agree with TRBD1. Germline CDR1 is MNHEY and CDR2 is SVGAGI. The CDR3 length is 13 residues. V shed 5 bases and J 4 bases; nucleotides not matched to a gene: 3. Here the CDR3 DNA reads TGTGCCAGCAGTCTCAGGGGGCTCACTGAAGCTTTCTTT. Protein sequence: CASSLRGLTEAFF.

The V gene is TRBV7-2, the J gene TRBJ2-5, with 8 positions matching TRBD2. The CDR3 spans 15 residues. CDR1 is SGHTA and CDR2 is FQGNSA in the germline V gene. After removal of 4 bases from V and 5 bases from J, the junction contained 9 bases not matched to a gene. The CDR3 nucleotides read TGTGCCAGCAGCTCCCCGGCGGGGGGTAGGGAGACCCAGTACTTC. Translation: CASSSPAGGRETQYF.

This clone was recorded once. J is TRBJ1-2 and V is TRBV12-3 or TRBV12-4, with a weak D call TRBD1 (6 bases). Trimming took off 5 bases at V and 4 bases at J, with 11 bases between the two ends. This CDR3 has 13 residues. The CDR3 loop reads CASSLQGPYGYTF. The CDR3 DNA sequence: TGTGCCAGCAGTCTACAGGGCCCCTATGGCTACACCTTC.

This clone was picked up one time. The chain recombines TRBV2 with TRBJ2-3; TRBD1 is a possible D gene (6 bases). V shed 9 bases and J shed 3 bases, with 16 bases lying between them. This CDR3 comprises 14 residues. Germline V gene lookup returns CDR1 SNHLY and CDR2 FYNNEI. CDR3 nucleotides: TGTGCCAGTACAGGGTCGACAACAACAGATACGCAGTATTTT. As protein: CASTGSTTTDTQYF.

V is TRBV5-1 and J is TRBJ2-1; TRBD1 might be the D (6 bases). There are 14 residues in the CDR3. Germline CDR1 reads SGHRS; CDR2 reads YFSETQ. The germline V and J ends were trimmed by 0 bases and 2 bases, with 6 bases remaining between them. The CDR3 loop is CASSLGGPYNEQFF. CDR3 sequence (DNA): TGCGCCAGCAGCTTGGGGGGGCCCTACAATGAGCAGTTCTTC.